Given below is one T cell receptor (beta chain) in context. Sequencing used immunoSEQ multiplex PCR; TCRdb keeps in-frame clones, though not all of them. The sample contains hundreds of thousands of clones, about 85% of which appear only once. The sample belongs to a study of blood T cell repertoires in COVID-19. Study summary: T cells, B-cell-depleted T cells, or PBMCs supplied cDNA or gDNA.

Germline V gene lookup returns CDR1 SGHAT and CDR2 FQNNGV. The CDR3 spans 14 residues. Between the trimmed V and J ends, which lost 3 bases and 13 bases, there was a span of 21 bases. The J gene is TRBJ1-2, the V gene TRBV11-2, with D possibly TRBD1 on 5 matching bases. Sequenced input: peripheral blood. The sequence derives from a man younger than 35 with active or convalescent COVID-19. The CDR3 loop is CASSFWGSPKTCTF. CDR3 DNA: TGTGCCAGCAGCTTTTGGGGCAGCCCAAAGACCTGCACCTTC.